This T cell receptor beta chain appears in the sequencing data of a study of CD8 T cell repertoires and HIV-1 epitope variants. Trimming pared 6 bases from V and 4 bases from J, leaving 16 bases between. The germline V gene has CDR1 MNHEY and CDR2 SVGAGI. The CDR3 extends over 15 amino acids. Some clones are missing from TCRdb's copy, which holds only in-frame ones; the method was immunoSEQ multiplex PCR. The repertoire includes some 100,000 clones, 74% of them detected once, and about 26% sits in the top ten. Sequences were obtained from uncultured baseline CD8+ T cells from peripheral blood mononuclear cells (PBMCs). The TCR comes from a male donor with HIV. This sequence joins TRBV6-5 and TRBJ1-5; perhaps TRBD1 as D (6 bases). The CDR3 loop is CASSGVGGPNQPQHF. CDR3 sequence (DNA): TGTGCCAGCAGCGGGGTCGGGGGCCCGAATCAGCCCCAGCATTTT.